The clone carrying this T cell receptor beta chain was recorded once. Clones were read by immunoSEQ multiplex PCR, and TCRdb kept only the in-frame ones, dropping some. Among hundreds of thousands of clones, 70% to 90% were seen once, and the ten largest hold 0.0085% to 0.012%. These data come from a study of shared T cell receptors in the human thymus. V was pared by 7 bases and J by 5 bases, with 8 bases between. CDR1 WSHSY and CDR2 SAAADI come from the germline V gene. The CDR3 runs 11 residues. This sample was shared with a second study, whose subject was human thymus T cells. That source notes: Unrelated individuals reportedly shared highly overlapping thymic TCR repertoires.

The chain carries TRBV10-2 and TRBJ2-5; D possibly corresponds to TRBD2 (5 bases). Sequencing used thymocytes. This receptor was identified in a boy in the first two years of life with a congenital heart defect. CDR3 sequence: CASTEAETQYF. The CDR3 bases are TGCGCCAGCACGGAGGCGGAGACCCAGTACTTC.